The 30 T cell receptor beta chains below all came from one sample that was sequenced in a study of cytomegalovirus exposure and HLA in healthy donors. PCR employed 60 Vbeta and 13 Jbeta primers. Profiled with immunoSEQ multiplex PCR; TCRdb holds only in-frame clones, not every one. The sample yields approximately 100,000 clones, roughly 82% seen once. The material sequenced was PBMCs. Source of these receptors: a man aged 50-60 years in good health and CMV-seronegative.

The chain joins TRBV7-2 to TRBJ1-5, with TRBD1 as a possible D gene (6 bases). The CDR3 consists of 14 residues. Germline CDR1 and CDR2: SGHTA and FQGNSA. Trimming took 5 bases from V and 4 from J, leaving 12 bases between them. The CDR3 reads CASSIDRRNQPQHF. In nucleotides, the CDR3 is TGTGCCAGCAGCATTGACAGGAGAAATCAGCCCCAGCATTTT.

DNA for the CDR3: TGTGCCTGGGAAGGTAGCGGTGCCGAGCAGTATTTT. Residues: CAWEGSGAEQYF. The chain recombines TRBV30 with TRBJ2-3; D possibly corresponds to TRBD2 (6 bases). The germline V gene encodes CDR1 GTSNPN and CDR2 SVGIG (reference sequence). The CDR3 consists of 12 residues. Trimming removed 5 bases from V and 11 bases from J, with 17 bases in between.

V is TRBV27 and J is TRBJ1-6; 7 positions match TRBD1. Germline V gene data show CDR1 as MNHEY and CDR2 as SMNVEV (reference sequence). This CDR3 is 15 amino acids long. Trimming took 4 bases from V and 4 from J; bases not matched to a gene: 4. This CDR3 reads CASSSQTGYNSPLHF. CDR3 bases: TGTGCCAGCAGTTCCCAGACAGGGTATAATTCACCCCTCCACTTT.

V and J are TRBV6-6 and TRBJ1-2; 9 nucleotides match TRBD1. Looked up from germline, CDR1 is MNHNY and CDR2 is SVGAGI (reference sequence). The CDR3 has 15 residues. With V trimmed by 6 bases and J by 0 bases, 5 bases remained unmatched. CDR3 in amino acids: CASSPGTGTNYGYTF. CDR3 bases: TGTGCCAGCAGCCCCGGGACAGGGACTAACTATGGCTACACCTTC.

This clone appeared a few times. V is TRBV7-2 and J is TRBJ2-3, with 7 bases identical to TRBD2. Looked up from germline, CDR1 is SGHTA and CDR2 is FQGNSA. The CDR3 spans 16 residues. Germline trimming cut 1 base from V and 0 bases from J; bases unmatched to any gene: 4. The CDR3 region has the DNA TGTGCCAGCAGCTTAGTGGGCGGGAGTAGCACAGATACGCAGTATTTT. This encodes CASSLVGGSSTDTQYF.

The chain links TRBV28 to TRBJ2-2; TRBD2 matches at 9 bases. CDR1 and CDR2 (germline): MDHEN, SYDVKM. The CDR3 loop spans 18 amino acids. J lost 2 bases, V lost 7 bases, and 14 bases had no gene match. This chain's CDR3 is CASTSIAGVHSNTGELFF. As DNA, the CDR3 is TGTGCCAGCACGTCAATAGCGGGAGTTCACTCAAACACCGGGGAGCTGTTTTTT.

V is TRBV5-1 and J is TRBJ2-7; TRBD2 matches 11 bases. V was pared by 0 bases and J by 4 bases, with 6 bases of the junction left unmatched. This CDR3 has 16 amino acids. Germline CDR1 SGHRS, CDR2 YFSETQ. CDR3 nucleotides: TGCGCCAGCAGCTTGGCTCTAGCGGGGGGACCTTACGAGCAGTACTTC. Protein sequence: CASSLALAGGPYEQYF.

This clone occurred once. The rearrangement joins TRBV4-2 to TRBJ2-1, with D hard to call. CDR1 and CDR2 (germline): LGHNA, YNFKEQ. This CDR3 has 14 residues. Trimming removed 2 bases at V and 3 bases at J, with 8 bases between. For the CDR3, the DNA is TGTGCCAGCAGCCAAACCCTCTACTACAATGAGCAGTTCTTC. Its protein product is CASSQTLYYNEQFF.

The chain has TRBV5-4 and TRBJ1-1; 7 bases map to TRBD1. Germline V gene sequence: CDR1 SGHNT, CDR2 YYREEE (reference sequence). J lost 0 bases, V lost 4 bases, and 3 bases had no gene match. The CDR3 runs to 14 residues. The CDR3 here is CASSKTGVNTEAFF. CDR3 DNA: TGTGCCAGCAGCAAAACAGGGGTGAACACTGAAGCTTTCTTT.

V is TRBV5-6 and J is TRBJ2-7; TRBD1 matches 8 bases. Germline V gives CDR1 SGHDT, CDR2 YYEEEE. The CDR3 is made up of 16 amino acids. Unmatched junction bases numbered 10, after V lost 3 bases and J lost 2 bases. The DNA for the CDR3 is TGTGCCAGCAGCTGGGACAGGATCGTGGGAGCCTACGAGCAGTACTTC. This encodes CASSWDRIVGAYEQYF.

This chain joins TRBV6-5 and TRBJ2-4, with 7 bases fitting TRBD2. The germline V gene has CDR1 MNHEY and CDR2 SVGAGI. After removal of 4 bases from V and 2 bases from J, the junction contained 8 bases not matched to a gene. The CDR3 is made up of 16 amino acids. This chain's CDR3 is CASSFLAGVSKNIQYF. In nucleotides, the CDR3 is TGTGCCAGCAGTTTTTTGGCGGGAGTCTCCAAAAACATTCAGTACTTC.

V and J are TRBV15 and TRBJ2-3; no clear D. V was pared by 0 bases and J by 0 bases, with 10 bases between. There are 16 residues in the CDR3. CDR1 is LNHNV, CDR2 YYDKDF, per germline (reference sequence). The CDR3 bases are TGTGCCACCAGCAGAGATTCGCAGTTGAGCACAGATACGCAGTATTTT. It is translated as CATSRDSQLSTDTQYF. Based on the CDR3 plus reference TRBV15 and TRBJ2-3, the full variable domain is DAMVIQNPRYQVTQFGKPVTLSCSQTLNHNVMYWYQQKSSQAPKLLFHYYDKDFNNEADTPDNFQSRRPNTSFCFLDIRSPGLGDTAMYLCATSRDSQLSTDTQYFGPGTRLTVL.

The DNA of the CDR3 is TGTGCCAGCAGCTCAGTAAGGGACAGGGCCTACGAGCAGTACTTC. Protein product: CASSSVRDRAYEQYF. This chain joins TRBV11-2 and TRBJ2-7; 9 bases agree with TRBD1. The V and J ends lost 4 bases and 2 bases, in that order; junction bases with no gene match: 6. CDR3 length equals 15 residues. From germline, CDR1 is SGHAT and CDR2 FQNNGV.

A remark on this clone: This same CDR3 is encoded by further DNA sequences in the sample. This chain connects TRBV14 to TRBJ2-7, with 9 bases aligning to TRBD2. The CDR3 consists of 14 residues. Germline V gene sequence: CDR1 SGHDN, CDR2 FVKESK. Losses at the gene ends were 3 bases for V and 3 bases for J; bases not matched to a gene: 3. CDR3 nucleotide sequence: TGTGCCAGCAGCCAGGCGGGAGGGCTCTACGAGCAGTACTTC. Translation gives CASSQAGGLYEQYF. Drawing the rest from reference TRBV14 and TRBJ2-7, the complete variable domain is EAGVTQFPSHSVIEKGQTVTLRCDPISGHDNLYWYRRVMGKEIKFLLHFVKESKQDESGMPNNRFLAERTGGTYSTLKVQPAELEDSGVYFCASSQAGGLYEQYFGPGTRLTVT.

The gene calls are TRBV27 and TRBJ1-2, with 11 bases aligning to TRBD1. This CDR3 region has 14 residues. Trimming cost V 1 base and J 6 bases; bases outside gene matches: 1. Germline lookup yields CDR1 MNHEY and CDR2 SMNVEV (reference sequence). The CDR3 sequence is CASSLLGQGDGYTF. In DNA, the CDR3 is TGTGCCAGCAGTTTATTGGGACAGGGGGATGGCTACACCTTC.

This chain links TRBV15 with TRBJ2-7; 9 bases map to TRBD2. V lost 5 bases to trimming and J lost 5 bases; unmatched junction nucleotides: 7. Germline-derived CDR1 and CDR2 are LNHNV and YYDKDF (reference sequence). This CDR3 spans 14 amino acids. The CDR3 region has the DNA TGTGCCACCAGCGCGGGAGGGCCCCCCGACGAGCAGTACTTC. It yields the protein CATSAGGPPDEQYF.

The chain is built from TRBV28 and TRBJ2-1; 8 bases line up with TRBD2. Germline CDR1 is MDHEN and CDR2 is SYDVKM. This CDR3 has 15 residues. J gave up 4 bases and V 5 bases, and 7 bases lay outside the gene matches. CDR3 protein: CASSQSGSLYNEQFF. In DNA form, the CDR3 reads TGTGCCAGCAGTCAGAGCGGGAGTCTTTACAATGAGCAGTTCTTC.

CDR3 in amino acids: CASSLAGDPYSNQPQHF. The CDR3 DNA is TGTGCCAGCAGCTTGGCGGGAGATCCCTATAGCAATCAGCCCCAGCATTTT. The chain couples TRBV5-6 to TRBJ1-5; D gene unclear. Per the germline V gene, CDR1 is SGHDT and CDR2 is YYEEEE. This CDR3 contains 17 residues. With 0 bases removed from V and 0 bases from J, the gap between germline ends came to 13 bases.

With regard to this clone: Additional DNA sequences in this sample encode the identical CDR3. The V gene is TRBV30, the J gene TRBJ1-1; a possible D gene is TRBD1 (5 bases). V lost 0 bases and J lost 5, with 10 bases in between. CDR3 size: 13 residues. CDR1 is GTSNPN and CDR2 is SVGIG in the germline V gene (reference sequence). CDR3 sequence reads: CAWSVGQGTEAFF. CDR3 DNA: TGTGCCTGGAGTGTAGGCCAGGGTACTGAAGCTTTCTTT.

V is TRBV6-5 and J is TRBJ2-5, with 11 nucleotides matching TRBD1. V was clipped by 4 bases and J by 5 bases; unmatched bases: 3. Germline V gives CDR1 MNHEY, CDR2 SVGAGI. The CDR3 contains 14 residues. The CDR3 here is CASSWDRGSETQYF. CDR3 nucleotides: TGTGCCAGCAGTTGGGACAGGGGGTCCGAGACCCAGTACTTC.

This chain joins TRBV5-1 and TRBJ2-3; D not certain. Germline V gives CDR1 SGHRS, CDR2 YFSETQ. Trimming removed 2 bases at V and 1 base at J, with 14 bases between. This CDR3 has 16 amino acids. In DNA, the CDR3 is TGCGCCAGCAGCTTTACGGGTCGGTTAGGCACAGATACGCAGTATTTT. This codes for CASSFTGRLGTDTQYF. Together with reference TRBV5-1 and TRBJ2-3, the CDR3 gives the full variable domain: KAGVTQTPRYLIKTRGQQVTLSCSPISGHRSVSWYQQTPGQGLQFLFEYFSETQRNKGNFPGRFSGRQFSNSRSEMNVSTLELGDSALYLCASSFTGRLGTDTQYFGPGTRLTVL.

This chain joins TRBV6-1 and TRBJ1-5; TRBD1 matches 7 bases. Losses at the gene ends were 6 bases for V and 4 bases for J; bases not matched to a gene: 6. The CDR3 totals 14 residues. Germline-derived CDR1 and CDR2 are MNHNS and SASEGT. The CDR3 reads CASSTGQRNQPQHF. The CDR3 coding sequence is TGTGCCAGCAGCACGGGACAGCGGAATCAGCCCCAGCATTTT.

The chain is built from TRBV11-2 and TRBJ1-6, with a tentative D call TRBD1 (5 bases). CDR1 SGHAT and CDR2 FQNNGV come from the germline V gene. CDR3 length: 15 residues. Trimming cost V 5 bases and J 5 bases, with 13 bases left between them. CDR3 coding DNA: TGTGCCAGCAGCGGAAGGGTAGGGGATAATTCACCCCTCCACTTT. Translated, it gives CASSGRVGDNSPLHF.

The CDR3 loop is CASSVVPGGDYGYTF. The CDR3 DNA is TGTGCCAGCAGCGTAGTTCCAGGGGGAGACTATGGCTACACCTTC. V gene TRBV9 combines with J gene TRBJ1-2, with 7 nucleotides matching TRBD1. Germline lookup yields CDR1 SGDLS and CDR2 YYNGEE. This CDR3 has 15 amino acids. The V segment lost 0 bases and the J segment 3 bases; nucleotides outside the gene matches: 5.

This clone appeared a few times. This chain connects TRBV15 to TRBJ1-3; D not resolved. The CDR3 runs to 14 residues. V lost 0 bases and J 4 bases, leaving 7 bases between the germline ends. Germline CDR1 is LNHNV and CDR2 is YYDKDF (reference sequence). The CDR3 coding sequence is TGTGCCACCAGCAGAGATATAGCCGGAAACACCATATATTTT. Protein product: CATSRDIAGNTIYF.

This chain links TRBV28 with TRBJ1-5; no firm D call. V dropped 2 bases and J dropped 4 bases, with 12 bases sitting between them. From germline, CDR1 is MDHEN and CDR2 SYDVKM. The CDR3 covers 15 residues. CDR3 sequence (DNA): TGTGCCAGCAGTTTACCCAGAGGCGTAAATCAGCCCCAGCATTTT. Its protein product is CASSLPRGVNQPQHF.

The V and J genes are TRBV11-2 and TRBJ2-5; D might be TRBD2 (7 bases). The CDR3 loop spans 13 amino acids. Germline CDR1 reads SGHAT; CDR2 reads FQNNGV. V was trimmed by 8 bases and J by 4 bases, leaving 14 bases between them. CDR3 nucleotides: TGTGCCAGCGGGGGCGGGGGCCGAGAGACCCAGTACTTC. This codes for CASGGGGRETQYF.

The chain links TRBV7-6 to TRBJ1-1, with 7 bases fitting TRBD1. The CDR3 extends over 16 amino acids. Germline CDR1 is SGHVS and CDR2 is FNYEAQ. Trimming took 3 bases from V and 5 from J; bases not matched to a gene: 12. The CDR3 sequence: CASSLHRGGVSTEAFF. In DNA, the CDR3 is TGTGCCAGCAGCTTGCACAGGGGTGGCGTGTCGACTGAAGCTTTCTTT.

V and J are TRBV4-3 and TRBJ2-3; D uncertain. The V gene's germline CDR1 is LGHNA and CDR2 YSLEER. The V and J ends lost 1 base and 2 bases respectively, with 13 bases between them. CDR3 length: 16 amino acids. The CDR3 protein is CASSQGSAAPTDTQYF. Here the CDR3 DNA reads TGCGCCAGCAGCCAAGGTTCCGCGGCCCCCACAGATACGCAGTATTTT.

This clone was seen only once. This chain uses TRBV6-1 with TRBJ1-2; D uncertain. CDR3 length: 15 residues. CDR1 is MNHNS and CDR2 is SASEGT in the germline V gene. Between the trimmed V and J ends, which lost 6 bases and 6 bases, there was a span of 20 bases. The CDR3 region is CASRAGGLRQDGYTF. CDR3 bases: TGTGCCAGCAGGGCCGGTGGACTGCGCCAGGATGGCTACACCTTC.